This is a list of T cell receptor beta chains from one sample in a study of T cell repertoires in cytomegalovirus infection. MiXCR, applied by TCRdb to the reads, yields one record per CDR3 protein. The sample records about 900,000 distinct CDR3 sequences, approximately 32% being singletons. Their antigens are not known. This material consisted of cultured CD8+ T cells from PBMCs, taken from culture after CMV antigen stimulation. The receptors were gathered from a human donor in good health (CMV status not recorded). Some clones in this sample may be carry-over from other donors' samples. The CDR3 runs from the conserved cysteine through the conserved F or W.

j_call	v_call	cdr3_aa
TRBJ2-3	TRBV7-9	CASSLRTAPTDTQYF
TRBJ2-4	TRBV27	CASSRGIAKNIQYF
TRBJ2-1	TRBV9	CASSAPAGSSYNEQFF
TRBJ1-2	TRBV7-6	CASSLEGRQGNYGYTF
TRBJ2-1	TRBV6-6	CATYSAGSSEQFF
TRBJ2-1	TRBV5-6	CASSLEVGVSSYNEQFF
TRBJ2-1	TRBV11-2	CASSSRPGDDEQFF
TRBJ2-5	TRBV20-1	CSAPKETGDQETQYF
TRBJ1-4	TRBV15	CATSRREANEKLFF
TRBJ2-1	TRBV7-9	CASVDRGGDEQFF
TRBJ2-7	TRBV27	CASSLSNSGIGHEQYF
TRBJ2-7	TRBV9	CASSPQGGSYEQYF